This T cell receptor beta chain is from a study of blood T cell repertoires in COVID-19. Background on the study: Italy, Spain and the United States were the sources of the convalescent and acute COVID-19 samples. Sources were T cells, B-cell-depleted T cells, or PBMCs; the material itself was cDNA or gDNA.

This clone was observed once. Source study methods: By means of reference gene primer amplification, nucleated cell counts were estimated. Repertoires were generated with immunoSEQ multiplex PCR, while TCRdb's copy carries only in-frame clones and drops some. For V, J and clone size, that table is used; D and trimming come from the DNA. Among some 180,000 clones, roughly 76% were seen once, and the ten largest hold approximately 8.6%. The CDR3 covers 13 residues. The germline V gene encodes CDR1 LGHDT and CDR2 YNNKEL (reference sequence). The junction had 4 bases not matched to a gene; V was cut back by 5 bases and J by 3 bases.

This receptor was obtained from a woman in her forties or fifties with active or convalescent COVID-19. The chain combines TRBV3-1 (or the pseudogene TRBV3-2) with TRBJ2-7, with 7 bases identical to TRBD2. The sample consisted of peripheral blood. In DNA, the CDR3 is TGTGCCAGCAGCTACCGGGACTACTACGAGCAGTACTTC. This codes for CASSYRDYYEQYF.